This T cell receptor beta chain was sequenced in a study of CD8 T cells in ankylosing spondylitis. TCRdb re-analysed the 5' RACE reads in MiXCR, keeping a single row per CDR3 protein. The sample includes just under 350,000 distinct CDR3 sequences, about 15% of them seen just once. This clonotype was picked up a small number of times. No antigen is known for it. Study-wide points: Made up of under 10 highly homologous variants, a TCR beta motif appeared characteristic of ankylosing spondylitis blood.

Germline V gene lookup returns CDR1 SGHNT and CDR2 YYREEE (reference sequence). Trimming took 4 bases from V and 0 from J, leaving 12 bases between them. CDR3 length: 15 amino acids. Sequencing was done on a sample of blood, either unsorted or a sorted T cell fraction (not recorded which). The chain carries TRBV5-4 and TRBJ2-3; weak D call: TRBD1 (6 bases). The TCR originated in a male donor with ankylosing spondylitis or in good health (not recorded which). CDR3 protein: CASSLFGQSTDTQYF. CDR3 bases: TGTGCCAGCAGCCTCTTCGGACAGAGCACAGATACGCAGTATTTT.